The 10 T cell receptor beta chains given below trace back to one sample, sequenced in a study of T cells after yellow fever vaccination. Using its own MiXCR run on the 5' RACE reads, TCRdb lists one record per CDR3 protein. Of 620,000 or so distinct CDR3 sequences listed, 12% are singletons. The sample consisted of PBMCs, taken on the day of the yellow fever booster vaccination. These receptor sequences come from a man aged 25 to 40 who received the YFV17D yellow fever vaccine.

The V gene is TRBV5-6, the J gene TRBJ2-7; 11 bases fit TRBD1. CDR3 length equals 15 residues. V lost 3 bases to trimming and J lost 2 bases; unmatched junction nucleotides: 4. From germline, CDR1 is SGHDT and CDR2 YYEEEE. Here the CDR3 DNA reads TGTGCCAGCAGCTGGGGACAGGGGGGAACCTACGAGCAGTACTTC. Protein sequence: CASSWGQGGTYEQYF. Supplemented by reference TRBV5-6 and TRBJ2-7, the full variable domain reads DAGVTQSPTHLIKTRGQQVTLRCSPKSGHDTVSWYQQALGQGPQFIFQYYEEEERQRGNFPDRFSGHQFPNYSSELNVNALLLGDSALYLCASSWGQGGTYEQYFGPGTRLTVT.

The gene calls are TRBV10-3 and TRBJ2-7; D is uncertain. Between the trimmed V and J ends, which lost 8 bases and 0 bases, there was a span of 5 bases. Germline CDR1 ENHRY, CDR2 SYGVKD. CDR3 size: 11 residues. The CDR3 DNA is TGTGCCATCGCGAGCTCCTACGAGCAGTACTTC. The encoded protein is CAIASSYEQYF.

On this clonotype: One end of the junction is discordant with germline, which a read error may explain. The DNA for the CDR3 is TGCTGTGCTAGACTTGGACTAGCGGGGGCCTACAATGAGCAGTTCTTC. Translation: CCARLGLAGAYNEQFF. The genes are TRBV20-1 and TRBJ2-1; 13 positions agree with TRBD2. The CDR3 sequence is 16 residues long. Germline assignment: CDR1 DFQATT and CDR2 SNEGSKA (reference sequence).

The chain has TRBV20-1 and TRBJ2-2, with D perhaps TRBD1 (6 bases). Trimming shortened V by 4 bases and J by 6 bases, and 6 bases separated the two germline ends. Germline lookup yields CDR1 DFQATT and CDR2 SNEGSKA (reference sequence). The CDR3 runs 11 residues. The CDR3 region is CSAKGAGELFF. For the CDR3, the DNA is TGCAGTGCTAAGGGGGCCGGGGAGCTGTTTTTT.

The chain uses TRBV5-4 and TRBJ2-7; 7 bases align to TRBD1. The CDR3 totals 15 residues. Germline assignment: CDR1 SGHNT and CDR2 YYREEE (reference sequence). Losses at the gene ends were 0 bases for V and 3 bases for J; bases not matched to a gene: 6. CDR3 loop: CASSLGGQAVYEQYF. The CDR3 DNA reads TGTGCCAGCAGCTTGGGTGGACAGGCGGTCTACGAGCAGTACTTC.

This clonotype was detected ten times or more. The V and J genes are TRBV20-1 and TRBJ1-6; a possible D gene is TRBD1 (5 bases). The CDR3 contains 12 residues. V lost 4 bases, J lost 9 bases, and 10 bases lay in between. CDR1 and CDR2 from the germline V gene are DFQATT and SNEGSKA (reference sequence). The CDR3 here is CSATGPGSPLHF. The CDR3 DNA sequence: TGCAGTGCTACAGGGCCGGGTTCACCCCTCCACTTT.

This clonotype was observed a handful of times. The gene calls are TRBV19 and TRBJ2-3; D possibly corresponds to TRBD2 (6 bases). Germline CDR1 reads LNHDA; CDR2 reads SQIVND (reference sequence). CDR3 length: 14 amino acids. The V end was cut by 6 bases, the J end by 1 base, with 11 bases between. The CDR3 nucleotides are TGTGCCAGTAGGACGACGGGGGGCACAGATACGCAGTATTTT. It specifies CASRTTGGTDTQYF. Using reference TRBV19 and TRBJ2-3 for the parts outside the CDR3, the full variable domain is DGGITQSPKYLFRKEGQNVTLSCEQNLNHDAMYWYRQDPGQGLRLIYYSQIVNDFQKGDIAEGYSVSREKKESFPLTVTSAQKNPTAFYLCASRTTGGTDTQYFGPGTRLTVL.

V and J are TRBV5-5 and TRBJ1-4; a possible D gene is TRBD1 (6 bases). The CDR3 spans 15 residues. V was clipped by 3 bases and J by 2 bases, with 11 bases between them. The germline V gene encodes CDR1 SGHKS and CDR2 YYEKEE (reference sequence). CDR3 region: CASSYGRGTNEKLFF. In DNA, the CDR3 is TGTGCCAGCAGCTACGGGAGGGGGACTAATGAAAAACTGTTTTTT.

V usage is TRBV3-1 and J usage is TRBJ2-7; 8 nucleotides align to TRBD2. Germline V CDR1 and CDR2: LGHDT, YNNKEL (reference sequence). The CDR3 is 13 residues long. V gave up 6 bases and J gave up 2 bases; unmatched junction bases: 3. CDR3 bases: TGTGCCAGCAGTCAACTAGCGGCCTACGAGCAGTACTTC. Translating it yields CASSQLAAYEQYF.

The chain employs TRBV7-3 and TRBJ2-1; TRBD2 might be the D (5 bases). V lost 4 bases, J lost 4 bases, and 17 bases lay in between. Germline V gives CDR1 SGHTA, CDR2 FQGTGA. The CDR3 has 16 residues. The CDR3 loop is CASSSPGLGLYNEQFF. The CDR3 coding sequence is TGTGCCAGCAGCTCTCCAGGACTGGGATTATACAATGAGCAGTTCTTC.